These T cell receptor beta chains were read from a single sample in a study of T-cell memory formation after mild COVID-19. TCRdb passed the 5' RACE reads through MiXCR, listing each CDR3 protein once. Of roughly 15,000 distinct CDR3 sequences listed, about 21% were seen once; the top ten hold 55% to 70%. The specimen sequenced was PBMCs or a T cell subset sorted from them (not recorded which). The source is a young man who had mild COVID-19 (a few samples of this study predate the infection). Cell type and time point are not known. Each CDR3 is given with its conserved first and last residue. D genes are given only for firm matches. Some rows mark clone size as missing; the rest say once, few, many or name a class of expanded clone.

>TRBV12-3/TRBV12-4|many|.|TRBJ1-2
TGTGCCAGCAGTTTAGAATGGTATGGCTACACCTTC
CASSLEWYGYTF
>TRBV7-9|.|TRBD1|TRBJ2-5
TGTGCCAGCAGCTTAGGCCGGACAGGGCAGGGGGAGACCCAGTACTTC
CASSLGRTGQGETQYF
>TRBV4-1|many|TRBD1|TRBJ2-3
TGCGCCAGCAGCCAAGAGGGCCGGACAGGGGGCCCAGATACGCAGTATTTT
CASSQEGRTGGPDTQYF
>TRBV12-3/TRBV12-4|many|TRBD2|TRBJ2-5
TGTGCCAGCAGTTTACTAGCGGGGGGGGAGACCCAGTACTTC
CASSLLAGGETQYF
>TRBV27|many|.|TRBJ2-1
TGTGCCAGCTGCTGTGGGTCCTACAATGAGCAGTTCTTC
CASCCGSYNEQFF
>TRBV4-1|many|.|TRBJ2-2
TGCGCCAGCAGGCGGACCCGGGGAACCGGGGAGCTGTTTTTT
CASRRTRGTGELFF
>TRBV6-2/TRBV6-3|.|TRBD2|TRBJ2-1
TGTGCCAGCAGTTACTTGGGCAGGGAGGGACAGTTCTTC
CASSYLGREGQFF
>TRBV5-1|many|.|TRBJ1-4
TGCGCCAGCAGGCTGGTCGGGACTAATGAAAAACTGTTTTTT
CASRLVGTNEKLFF
>TRBV10-3|many|.|TRBJ2-3
TGTGCCATCACCGGGAGCGGAGATACGCAGTATTTT
CAITGSGDTQYF
>TRBV4-1|many|.|TRBJ2-1
TGCGCCAGCAGCCAAGAAAGGGTTTGGGACAATGAGCAGTTCTTC
CASSQERVWDNEQFF
>TRBV12-3/TRBV12-4|.|.|TRBJ2-5
TGTGCCAGCGGGCTGAGTGAGCAGACCCAGTACTTC
CASGLSEQTQYF
>TRBV6-5|many|.|TRBJ2-5
TGTGCCAGCAGTTACTCGTTAGGGACACTTCTTGAGACCCAGTACTTC
CASSYSLGTLLETQYF
>TRBV27|few|.|TRBJ2-5
TGTGCCAGCGGAGCCGTAAATTCGGGAGAGACCCAGTACTTC
CASGAVNSGETQYF
>TRBV12-5|many|.|TRBJ2-2
TGTGCTAGTGGTTTCCTCGTACGGAGGAACAACACCGGGGAGCTGTTTTTT
CASGFLVRRNNTGELFF
>TRBV7-9|many|TRBD2|TRBJ2-7
TGTGCCAGCAGCAAAGGACTAGCGGGGTCCTACGAGCAGTACTTC
CASSKGLAGSYEQYF
>TRBV2|.|.|TRBJ2-5
TGTGCCAGCAGACCAGTCCTAGGGATGCGGGAGACCCAGTACTTC
CASRPVLGMRETQYF
>TRBV30|.|.|TRBJ2-7
TGTGCCTGGAGTGGGGGGTGGGAAGAGCAGTACTTC
CAWSGGWEEQYF
>TRBV7-2|many|.|TRBJ2-5
TGTGCCAGCGCCCGAGGTAGGGAGACCCAGTACTTC
CASARGRETQYF